Shown below are 8 T cell receptor beta chains from a single sample sequenced in a study of T cell responses to AZD1222 COVID-19 vaccine. Some clones are missing from TCRdb's copy, which holds only in-frame ones; the method was immunoSEQ multiplex PCR. The repertoire holds about 83,000 clones, with approximately 83% as singletons. This specimen was peripheral blood, taken 28 days after the second AZD1222 dose. These receptors all come from an adult who received the AZD1222 COVID-19 vaccine.

The V gene is TRBV7-2, the J gene TRBJ2-7; 14 positions match TRBD2. CDR1 SGHTA and CDR2 FQGNSA come from the germline V gene. The V segment lost 6 bases and the J segment 5 bases; nucleotides outside the gene matches: 6. This CDR3 is built from 15 residues. The CDR3 coding sequence is TGTGCCAGCAGTGTTGGGGGACTAGCGGGGGACGAGCAGTACTTC. This codes for CASSVGGLAGDEQYF.

This chain connects TRBV7-8 to TRBJ1-5; TRBD1 aligns across 8 bases. Unmatched junction bases numbered 2, after V lost 4 bases and J lost 3 bases. Per the germline V gene, CDR1 is SGHVS and CDR2 is FQNEAQ. The CDR3 has 14 amino acids. As DNA, the CDR3 is TGTGCCAGCAGCTGGGACAGGATCAATCAGCCCCAGCATTTT. Translation: CASSWDRINQPQHF. Filled out from reference TRBV7-8 and TRBJ1-5, the complete variable domain reads GAGVSQSPRYKVAKRGQDVALRCDPISGHVSLFWYQQALGQGPEFLTYFQNEAQLDKSGLPSDRFFAERPEGSVSTLKIQRTQQEDSAVYLCASSWDRINQPQHFGDGTRLSIL.

This sequence joins TRBV27 and TRBJ2-3; 9 nucleotides agree with TRBD1. V shed 7 bases, J shed 3 bases, and the junction held 5 bases outside the gene matches. The CDR3 totals 14 residues. Germline CDR1 reads MNHEY; CDR2 reads SMNVEV (reference sequence). Written as DNA, the CDR3 is TGTGCCAGCAAGCAGGGGACAGGGACAGATACGCAGTATTTT. This translates into CASKQGTGTDTQYF.

The CDR3 loop reads CASIETGTGDNEQFF. The CDR3 nucleotides are TGTGCCAGCATAGAAACCGGGACAGGGGATAATGAGCAGTTCTTC. This chain connects TRBV28 to TRBJ2-1; TRBD1 matches at 10 bases. The ends lost 7 bases at V and 7 bases at J; junction bases unmatched: 10. This CDR3 spans 15 amino acids. Germline V CDR1 and CDR2: MDHEN, SYDVKM.

The chain uses TRBV7-2 and TRBJ2-5, with no clear D. CDR1 is SGHTA, CDR2 FQGNSA, per germline. The CDR3 loop spans 15 amino acids. The V end lost 5 bases, the J end lost 4 bases, and 17 bases lay between the germline ends. Here the CDR3 reads CASSPRRAGGETQYF. The CDR3 DNA is TGTGCCAGCAGCCCAAGGCGTGCAGGTGGAGAGACCCAGTACTTC.

A single count supports this clone. The chain has TRBV30 and TRBJ2-7, with 9 bases matching TRBD1. The germline V gene has CDR1 GTSNPN and CDR2 SVGIG (reference sequence). J lost 6 bases, V lost 4 bases, and 7 bases had no gene match. CDR3 length: 13 residues. The CDR3 is CAWTGTGITEQYF. CDR3 DNA: TGTGCCTGGACCGGGACAGGGATAACCGAGCAGTACTTC.

This chain uses TRBV12-5 with TRBJ2-1; D unclear. V lost 1 base and J lost 2, with 9 bases in between. Germline-derived CDR1 and CDR2 are LGHNT and FRNRAP. The CDR3 has 15 residues. The CDR3 nucleotides are TGTGCTAGTGGTTTGGGGCAGAGTCCCTACAATGAGCAGTTCTTC. Protein product: CASGLGQSPYNEQFF. The variable domain in full, with the rest retrieved from reference TRBV12-5 and TRBJ2-1, is DARVTQTPRHKVTEMGQEVTMRCQPILGHNTVFWYRQTMMQGLELLAYFRNRAPLDDSGMPKDRFSAEMPDATLATLKIQPSEPRDSAVYFCASGLGQSPYNEQFFGPGTRLTVL.

To note about this clone: This specimen includes other DNA sequences encoding the same CDR3. This chain joins TRBV5-1 and TRBJ1-1; D remains unclear. This CDR3 region has 12 residues. Germline V gene data show CDR1 as SGHRS and CDR2 as YFSETQ. V gave up 2 bases and J gave up 1 base, with 3 bases separating them. The CDR3 DNA reads TGCGCCAGCAGCTTCGGGAACACTGAAGCTTTCTTT. Protein sequence: CASSFGNTEAFF.